Listed below are T cell receptor beta chains from one sample, sequenced in a study of vaccination effects on CD4 cells after COVID-19. Antigens of these TCRs are unknown. Here immunoSEQ multiplex PCR was the method, and the copy in TCRdb shows in-frame clones only, minus some. The sample carries around 25,000 clones, around 70% recorded once. Sequenced material: CD4+ T cells from PBMCs cultured without peptide, taken before COVID-19 vaccination. The source is a human donor who received a COVID-19 vaccine. Each CDR3 is given with its conserved first and last residue. Fields, in order: clone size, V gene, J gene, D gene, CDR3 DNA, CDR3 protein. The D gene is left open where the match is weak. The size field is filled for only some rows; it gives once, few, many or a size class.

.	TRBV14	TRBJ2-1	.	TGTGCCAGCAGCCAAGGAGAGGCCCTATACAATGAGCAGTTCTTC	CASSQGEALYNEQFF
.	TRBV18	TRBJ2-7	.	TGTGCCAGCTCACCACCAGGTTCCTACGAGCAGTACTTC	CASSPPGSYEQYF
.	TRBV27	TRBJ2-5	TRBD1	TGTGCCAGCAGTCTTGGACAGGGGGCGGAGACCCAGTACTTC	CASSLGQGAETQYF
.	TRBV30	TRBJ2-1	TRBD2	TGTGCCTGGAGTAGACTAGCGTCGACCTACAATGAGCAGTTCTTC	CAWSRLASTYNEQFF
.	TRBV7-8	TRBJ1-3	TRBD1	TGTGCCAGCAGCCAGACAGGGCCTGGAAACACCATATATTTT	CASSQTGPGNTIYF
.	TRBV6-5	TRBJ1-2	.	TGTGCCAGCAGTTACTCGTCCCCTTTAGTCTATGGCTACACCTTC	CASSYSSPLVYGYTF
.	TRBV5-1	TRBJ1-1	TRBD1	TGCGCCAGCAGCTCAGGGGGAACGGTGAACACTGAAGCTTTCTTT	CASSSGGTVNTEAFF
.	TRBV6-5	TRBJ2-2	.	TGTGCCAGCAGCCCCGAGTACGGGTCCGGGGAGCTGTTTTTT	CASSPEYGSGELFF
.	TRBV12-3/TRBV12-4	TRBJ1-2	.	TGTGCCAGCAGTTGGAACAGAGGAGGTGGCTACACCTTC	CASSWNRGGGYTF
.	TRBV28	TRBJ1-6	TRBD1	TGTGCCAGCAGTCTCCCCCGACAGGGCGGGAATTCACCCCTCCACTTT	CASSLPRQGGNSPLHF
few	TRBV14	TRBJ1-1	TRBD1	TGTGCCAGCAGCCCACTAGGGGGCGCGGGGAATGCTTTCTTT	CASSPLGGAGNAFF
.	TRBV6-5	TRBJ2-7	.	TGTGCCAGCAGTTACCCCGGGGGATACGAGCAGTACTTC	CASSYPGGYEQYF
.	TRBV7-2	TRBJ1-1	TRBD1	TGTGCCAGCAGCTCCGGGACAGGGGGGGTCACTGAAGCTTTCTTT	CASSSGTGGVTEAFF
.	TRBV7-2	TRBJ2-2	.	TGTGCCAGCAGCTTAGGGGGGGTGAACACCGGGGAGCTGTTTTTT	CASSLGGVNTGELFF
once	TRBV19	TRBJ1-1	.	TGTGCCAGTAAGGTGGGGGCTCTCATGAACACTGAAGCTTTCTTT	CASKVGALMNTEAFF
.	TRBV3-1/TRBV3-2	TRBJ1-2	.	TGTGCCAGCAGCCAAGTGGGGGCGCGAACGTATGGCTACACCTTC	CASSQVGARTYGYTF
.	TRBV18	TRBJ2-2	.	TGTGCCAGCTCACCGGGAGAACTACACACCGGGGAGCTGTTTTTT	CASSPGELHTGELFF
.	TRBV28	TRBJ1-1	.	TGTGCCAGCAGTCCCCCCAGCATAAGGGAAGCTTTCTTT	CASSPPSIREAFF
.	TRBV25-1	TRBJ2-1	.	TGTGCCAGCAGTGGAGGGTCATCCTACAATGAGCAGTTCTTC	CASSGGSSYNEQFF
.	TRBV6-6	TRBJ1-4	TRBD1	TGTGCCAGCAGTCTCGGGACAGGGAGTGAAAAACTGTTTTTT	CASSLGTGSEKLFF
.	TRBV6-5	TRBJ2-5	.	TGTGCCAGCAGTTACAGGGCAGGGGGGGAGACCCAGTACTTC	CASSYRAGGETQYF
.	TRBV5-1	TRBJ1-1	.	TGCGCCAGCAGCTTGGCTTCCGGGATTGGGCGCACTGAAGCTTTCTTT	CASSLASGIGRTEAFF